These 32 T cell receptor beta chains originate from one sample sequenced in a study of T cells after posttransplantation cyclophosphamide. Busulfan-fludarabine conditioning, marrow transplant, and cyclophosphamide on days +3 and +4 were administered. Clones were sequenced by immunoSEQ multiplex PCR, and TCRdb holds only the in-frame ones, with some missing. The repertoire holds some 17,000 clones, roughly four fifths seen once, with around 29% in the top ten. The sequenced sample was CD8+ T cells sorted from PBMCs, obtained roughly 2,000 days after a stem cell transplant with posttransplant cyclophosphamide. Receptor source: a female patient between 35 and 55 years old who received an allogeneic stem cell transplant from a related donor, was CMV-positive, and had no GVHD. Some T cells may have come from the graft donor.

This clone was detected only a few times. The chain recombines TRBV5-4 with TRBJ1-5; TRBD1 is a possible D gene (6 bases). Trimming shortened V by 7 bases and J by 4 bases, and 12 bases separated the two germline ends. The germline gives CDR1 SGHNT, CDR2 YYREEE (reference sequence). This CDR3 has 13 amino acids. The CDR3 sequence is CASSDSLNQPQHF. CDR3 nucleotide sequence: TGTGCCAGCTCGGACAGCCTTAATCAGCCCCAGCATTTT.

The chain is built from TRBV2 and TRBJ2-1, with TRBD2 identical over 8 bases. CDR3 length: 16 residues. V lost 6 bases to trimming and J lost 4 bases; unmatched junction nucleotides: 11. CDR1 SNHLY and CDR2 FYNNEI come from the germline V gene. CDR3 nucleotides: TGTGCCAGCAGACCTATCCGGGGGGGTGGATACAATGAGCAGTTCTTC. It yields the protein CASRPIRGGGYNEQFF.

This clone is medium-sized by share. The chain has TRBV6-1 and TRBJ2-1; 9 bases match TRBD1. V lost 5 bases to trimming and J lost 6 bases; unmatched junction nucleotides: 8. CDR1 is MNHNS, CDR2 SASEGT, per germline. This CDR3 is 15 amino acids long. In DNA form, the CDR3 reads TGTGCCAGCAGTACTGACGGGACAGGGACCAATGAGCAGTTCTTC. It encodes CASSTDGTGTNEQFF.

The CDR3 DNA reads as TGTGCCAGCAGGCCGTGGACAGGGCCGCCCTCTGGAAACACCATATATTTT. It translates to CASRPWTGPPSGNTIYF. The genes are TRBV11-2 and TRBJ1-3; 8 positions agree with TRBD1. The CDR3 runs to 17 residues. With V trimmed by 6 bases and J by 0 bases, 10 bases remained unmatched. Per germline, CDR1 SGHAT and CDR2 FQNNGV.

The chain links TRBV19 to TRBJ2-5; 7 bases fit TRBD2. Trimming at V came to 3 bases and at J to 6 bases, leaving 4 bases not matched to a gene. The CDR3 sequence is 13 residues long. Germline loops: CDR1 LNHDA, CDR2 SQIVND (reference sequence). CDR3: CASSILAVKTQYF. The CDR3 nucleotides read TGTGCCAGTAGTATCCTAGCGGTAAAGACCCAGTACTTC. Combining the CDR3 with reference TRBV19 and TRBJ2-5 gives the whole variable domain DGGITQSPKYLFRKEGQNVTLSCEQNLNHDAMYWYRQDPGQGLRLIYYSQIVNDFQKGDIAEGYSVSREKKESFPLTVTSAQKNPTAFYLCASSILAVKTQYFGPGTRLLVL.

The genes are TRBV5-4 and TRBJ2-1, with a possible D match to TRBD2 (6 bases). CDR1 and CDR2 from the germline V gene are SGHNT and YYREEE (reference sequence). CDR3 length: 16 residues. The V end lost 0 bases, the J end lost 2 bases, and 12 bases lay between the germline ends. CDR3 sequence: CASSLEWRGPYNEQFF. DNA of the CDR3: TGTGCCAGCAGCTTGGAGTGGCGGGGCCCCTACAATGAGCAGTTCTTC.

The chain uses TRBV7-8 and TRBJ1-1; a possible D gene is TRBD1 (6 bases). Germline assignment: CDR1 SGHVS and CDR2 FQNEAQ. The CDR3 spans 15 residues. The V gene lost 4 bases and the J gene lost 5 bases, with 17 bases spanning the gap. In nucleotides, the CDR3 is TGTGCCAGCAGCTCCCGACGGGGGGCGTATACTGAAGCTTTCTTT. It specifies CASSSRRGAYTEAFF.

The CDR3 reads CASSGGGAVLWEQYF. For the CDR3, the DNA is TGTGCCAGCAGCGGTGGTGGGGCCGTTTTATGGGAGCAGTACTTC. The V gene is TRBV5-6, the J gene TRBJ2-7; tentative D call: TRBD1 (5 bases). The germline gives CDR1 SGHDT, CDR2 YYEEEE. Deletions cut 4 bases from V and 7 bases from J, with 21 bases between. The CDR3 contains 15 residues.

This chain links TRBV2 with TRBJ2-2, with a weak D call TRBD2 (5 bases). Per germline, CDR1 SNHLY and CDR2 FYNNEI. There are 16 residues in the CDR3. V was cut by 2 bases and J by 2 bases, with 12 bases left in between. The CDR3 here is CASSESGWGNTGELFF. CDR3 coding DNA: TGTGCCAGCAGTGAATCGGGGTGGGGAAACACCGGGGAGCTGTTTTTT.

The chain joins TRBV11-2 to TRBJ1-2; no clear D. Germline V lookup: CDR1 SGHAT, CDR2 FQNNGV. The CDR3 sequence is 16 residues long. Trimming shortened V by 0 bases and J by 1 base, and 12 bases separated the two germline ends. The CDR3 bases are TGTGCCAGCAGCTTAGAAATCAGTGGCCATAACTATGGCTACACCTTC. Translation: CASSLEISGHNYGYTF.

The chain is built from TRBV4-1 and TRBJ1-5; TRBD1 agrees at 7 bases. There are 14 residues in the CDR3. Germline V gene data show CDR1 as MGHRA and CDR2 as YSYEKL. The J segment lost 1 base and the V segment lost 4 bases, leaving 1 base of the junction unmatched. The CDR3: CASSPTGSNQPQHF. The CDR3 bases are TGCGCCAGCAGCCCGACAGGGAGCAATCAGCCCCAGCATTTT.

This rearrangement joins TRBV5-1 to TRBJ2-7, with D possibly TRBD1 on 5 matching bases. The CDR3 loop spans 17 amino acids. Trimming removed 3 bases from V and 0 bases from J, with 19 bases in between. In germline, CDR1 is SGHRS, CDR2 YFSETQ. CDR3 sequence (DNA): TGCGCCAGCAGCTCGAAGGACACACCCTATAGCTCCTACGAGCAGTACTTC. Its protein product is CASSSKDTPYSSYEQYF.

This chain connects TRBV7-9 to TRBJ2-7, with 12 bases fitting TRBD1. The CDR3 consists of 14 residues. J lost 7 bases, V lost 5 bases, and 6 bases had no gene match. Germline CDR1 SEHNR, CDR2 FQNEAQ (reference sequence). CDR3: CASSIRDRGREQYF. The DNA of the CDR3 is TGTGCCAGCAGCATCCGGGACAGGGGGCGTGAGCAGTACTTC.

The DNA for the CDR3 is TGTGCCAGCAGCCGAATTAACAGGGGGGCTGAAGCTTTCTTT. Its translation: CASSRINRGAEAFF. The chain links TRBV5-4 to TRBJ1-1; 8 nucleotides match TRBD1. The germline CDR1 and CDR2 sequences are SGHNT and YYREEE (reference sequence). The CDR3 sequence is 14 residues long. V trimming: 4 bases; J trimming: 6 bases; junction bases outside the gene matches: 8.

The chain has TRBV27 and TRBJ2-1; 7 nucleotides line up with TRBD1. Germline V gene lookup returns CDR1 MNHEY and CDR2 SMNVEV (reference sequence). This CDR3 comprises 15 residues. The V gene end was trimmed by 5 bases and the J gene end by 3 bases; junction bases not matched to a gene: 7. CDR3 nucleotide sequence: TGTGCCAGCAGTCCCTGGCACAGGGGCTACAATGAGCAGTTCTTC. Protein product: CASSPWHRGYNEQFF.

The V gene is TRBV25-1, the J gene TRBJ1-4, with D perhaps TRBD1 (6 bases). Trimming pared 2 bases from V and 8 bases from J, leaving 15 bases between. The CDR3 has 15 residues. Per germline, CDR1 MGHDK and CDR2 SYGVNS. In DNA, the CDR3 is TGTGCCAGCAGTGAACAAGAGGGGGTTTGGGAAAAACTGTTTTTT. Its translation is CASSEQEGVWEKLFF.

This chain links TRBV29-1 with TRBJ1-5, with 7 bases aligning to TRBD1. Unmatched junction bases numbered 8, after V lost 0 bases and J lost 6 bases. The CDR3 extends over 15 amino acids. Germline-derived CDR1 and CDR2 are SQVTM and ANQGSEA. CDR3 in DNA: TGCAGCGTTGAAGATGAGACAGGGTCGGGTCAGCCCCAGCATTTT. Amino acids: CSVEDETGSGQPQHF.

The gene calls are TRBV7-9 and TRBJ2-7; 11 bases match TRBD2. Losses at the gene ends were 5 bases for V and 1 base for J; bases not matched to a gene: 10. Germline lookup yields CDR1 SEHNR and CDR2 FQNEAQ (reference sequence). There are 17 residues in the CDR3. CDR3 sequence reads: CASSPQISSGGSYEQYF. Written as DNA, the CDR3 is TGTGCCAGCAGCCCACAAATTTCTAGCGGGGGGTCCTACGAGCAGTACTTC.

CDR3 bases: TGTGCCAGCAGCCCTTTCTCCGGGGCCTACGAGCAGTACTTC. Amino acids: CASSPFSGAYEQYF. The chain is built from TRBV7-3 and TRBJ2-7, with D maybe TRBD2 (5 bases). The V gene lost 5 bases and the J gene lost 2 bases, with 13 bases spanning the gap. The V gene's germline CDR1 is SGHTA and CDR2 FQGTGA. This CDR3 spans 14 amino acids.

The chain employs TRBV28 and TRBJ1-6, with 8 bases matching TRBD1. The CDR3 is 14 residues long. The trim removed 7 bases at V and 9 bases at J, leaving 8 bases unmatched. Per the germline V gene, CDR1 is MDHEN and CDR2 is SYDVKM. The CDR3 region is CASTPTGVGSPLHF. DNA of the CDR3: TGTGCCAGCACCCCGACAGGGGTCGGTTCACCCCTCCACTTT.

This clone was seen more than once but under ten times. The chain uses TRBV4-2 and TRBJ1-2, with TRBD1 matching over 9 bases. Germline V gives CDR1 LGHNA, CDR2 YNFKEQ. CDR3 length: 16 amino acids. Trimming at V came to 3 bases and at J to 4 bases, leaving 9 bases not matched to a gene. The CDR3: CASSQLTGGGIYGYTF. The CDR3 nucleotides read TGTGCCAGCAGCCAGTTGACAGGGGGGGGGATCTATGGCTACACCTTC.

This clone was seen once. The CDR3 bases are TGCGCCAGCAGAGACCGGGACTTTTACACAGATACGCAGTATTTT. This translates into CASRDRDFYTDTQYF. The rearrangement joins TRBV5-1 to TRBJ2-3, with D possibly matching TRBD2 (6 bases). V lost 5 bases to trimming and J lost 2 bases, with 15 bases between them. The germline V gene encodes CDR1 SGHRS and CDR2 YFSETQ. CDR3 size: 15 residues.

The CDR3 nucleotides read TGTGCCAGTACTACTAGCGGGGGTTACAATGAGCAGTTCTTC. Its protein is CASTTSGGYNEQFF. The chain joins TRBV27 to TRBJ2-1, with 11 bases that match TRBD2. The CDR3 has 14 amino acids. Per germline, CDR1 MNHEY and CDR2 SMNVEV (reference sequence). V dropped 9 bases and J dropped 4; count of bases not matched to a gene: 5.

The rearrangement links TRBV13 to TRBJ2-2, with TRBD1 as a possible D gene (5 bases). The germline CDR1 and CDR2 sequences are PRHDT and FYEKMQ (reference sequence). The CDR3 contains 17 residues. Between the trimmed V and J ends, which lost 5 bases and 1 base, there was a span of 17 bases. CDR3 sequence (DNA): TGTGCCAGCAGCCCCGGAACAGGCAGGAGGAACACCGGGGAGCTGTTTTTT. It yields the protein CASSPGTGRRNTGELFF.

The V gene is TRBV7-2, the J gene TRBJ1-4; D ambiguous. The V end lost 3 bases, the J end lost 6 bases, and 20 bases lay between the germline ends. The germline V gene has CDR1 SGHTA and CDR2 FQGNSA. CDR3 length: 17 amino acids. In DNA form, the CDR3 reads TGTGCCAGCAGCTTCCAGCCAACTGAGGGCGTGGATGAAAAACTGTTTTTT. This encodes CASSFQPTEGVDEKLFF. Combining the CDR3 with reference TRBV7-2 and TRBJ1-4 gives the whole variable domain GAGVSQSPSNKVTEKGKDVELRCDPISGHTALYWYRQSLGQGLEFLIYFQGNSAPDKSGLPSDRFSAERTGGSVSTLTIQRTQQEDSAVYLCASSFQPTEGVDEKLFFGSGTQLSVL.

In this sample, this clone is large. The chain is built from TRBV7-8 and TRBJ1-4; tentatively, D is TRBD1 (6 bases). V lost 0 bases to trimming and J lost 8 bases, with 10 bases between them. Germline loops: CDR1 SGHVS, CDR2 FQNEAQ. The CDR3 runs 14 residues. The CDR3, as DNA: TGTGCCAGCAGCTTAGCTACAGGGTCCGAAAAACTGTTTTTT. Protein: CASSLATGSEKLFF.

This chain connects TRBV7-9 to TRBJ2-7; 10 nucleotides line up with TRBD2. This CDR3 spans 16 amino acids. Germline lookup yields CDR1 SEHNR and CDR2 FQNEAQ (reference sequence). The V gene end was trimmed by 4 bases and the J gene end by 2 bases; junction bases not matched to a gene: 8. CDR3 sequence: CASSSASGGLPYEQYF. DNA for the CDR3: TGTGCCAGCAGCTCGGCTAGCGGGGGACTACCCTACGAGCAGTACTTC.

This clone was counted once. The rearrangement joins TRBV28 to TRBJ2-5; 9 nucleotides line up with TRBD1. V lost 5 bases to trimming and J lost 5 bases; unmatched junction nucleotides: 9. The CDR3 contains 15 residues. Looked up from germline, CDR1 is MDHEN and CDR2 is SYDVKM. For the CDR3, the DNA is TGTGCCAGCAGTCCACAGGGGGCGCGCGGGGAGACCCAGTACTTC. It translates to CASSPQGARGETQYF.

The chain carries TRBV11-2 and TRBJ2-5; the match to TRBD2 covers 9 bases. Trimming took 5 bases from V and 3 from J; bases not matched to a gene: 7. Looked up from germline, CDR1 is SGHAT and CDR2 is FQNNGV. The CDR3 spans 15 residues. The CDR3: CASSQPRGGEETQYF. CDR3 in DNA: TGTGCCAGCAGCCAGCCGCGGGGGGGGGAAGAGACCCAGTACTTC. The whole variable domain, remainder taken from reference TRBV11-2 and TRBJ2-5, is EAGVAQSPRYKIIEKRQSVAFWCNPISGHATLYWYQQILGQGPKLLIQFQNNGVVDDSQLPKDRFSAERLKGVDSTLKIQPAKLEDSAVYLCASSQPRGGEETQYFGPGTRLLVL.

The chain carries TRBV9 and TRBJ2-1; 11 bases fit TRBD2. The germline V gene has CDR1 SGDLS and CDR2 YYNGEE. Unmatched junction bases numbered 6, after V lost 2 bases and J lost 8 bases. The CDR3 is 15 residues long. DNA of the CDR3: TGTGCCAGCAGCGTTAGTAGCGGGGGGGCGTATGAGCAGTTCTTC. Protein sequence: CASSVSSGGAYEQFF. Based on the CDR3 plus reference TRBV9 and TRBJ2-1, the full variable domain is DSGVTQTPKHLITATGQRVTLRCSPRSGDLSVYWYQQSLDQGLQFLIQYYNGEERAKGNILERFSAQQFPDLHSELNLSSLELGDSALYFCASSVSSGGAYEQFFGPGTRLTVL.

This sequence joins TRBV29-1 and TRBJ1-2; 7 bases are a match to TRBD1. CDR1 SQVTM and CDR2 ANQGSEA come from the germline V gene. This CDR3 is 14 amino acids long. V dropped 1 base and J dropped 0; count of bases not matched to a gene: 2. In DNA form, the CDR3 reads TGCAGCGTTGAAGGGACAGGCCCTAACTATGGCTACACCTTC. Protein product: CSVEGTGPNYGYTF. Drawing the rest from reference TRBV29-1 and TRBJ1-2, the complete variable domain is SAVISQKPSRDICQRGTSLTIQCQVDSQVTMMFWYRQQPGQSLTLIATANQGSEATYESGFVIDKFPISRPNLTFSTLTVSNMSPEDSSIYLCSVEGTGPNYGYTFGSGTRLTVV.

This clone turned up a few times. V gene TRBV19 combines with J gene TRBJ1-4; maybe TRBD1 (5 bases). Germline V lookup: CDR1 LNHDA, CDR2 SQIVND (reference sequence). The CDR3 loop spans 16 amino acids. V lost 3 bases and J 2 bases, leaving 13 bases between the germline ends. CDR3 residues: CASSISGEGTNEKLFF. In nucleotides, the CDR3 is TGTGCCAGTAGTATTTCGGGAGAGGGGACTAATGAAAAACTGTTTTTT.